Presented here are 17 T cell receptor beta chains from one specimen sequenced in a study of monozygotic twins with inflammatory bowel disease. TCRdb re-called the 5' RACE reads and catalogs CDR3 proteins one per entry, DNA excluded. Its table lists about 160,000 distinct CDR3 sequences. Source material: blood. The receptors were gathered from a human donor with ulcerative colitis or Crohn's disease, or a healthy co-twin of an affected twin (not recorded which).

The CDR3 protein is CASSLYTEAFF. The chain combines TRBV28 with TRBJ1-1. The germline V gene encodes CDR1 MDHEN and CDR2 SYDVKM. The CDR3 loop spans 11 amino acids.

The CDR3 sequence is CASSQTTGVTYEQYF. The chain uses TRBV7-8 and TRBJ2-7; absent DNA, TCRdb's TRBD1 call cannot be checked. The CDR3 runs 15 residues. The germline V gene has CDR1 SGHVS and CDR2 FQNEAQ.

V gene TRBV3-1 combines with J gene TRBJ2-1; there is no DNA to check the TCRdb D call of TRBD2. From germline, CDR1 is LGHDT and CDR2 YNNKEL (reference sequence). The CDR3 covers 16 residues. This CDR3 reads CASSQRGGGSPNEQFF.

This sequence joins TRBV6-6 and TRBJ1-2. The germline V gene has CDR1 MNHNY and CDR2 SVGAGI (reference sequence). The CDR3 has 11 amino acids. CDR3 region: CASSYEAWLFF.

The V call is TRBV12-3 or TRBV12-4, the J call TRBJ2-1. The CDR3 has 16 residues. This CDR3 is CASSLRLAGPYNEQFF.

The chain couples TRBV12-3 or TRBV12-4 to TRBJ2-7; the TCRdb call, TRBD2, lacks DNA for checking. The CDR3 contains 14 residues. The CDR3 spells CASRSAGPSYEQYF.

This sequence joins TRBV7-2 and TRBJ2-1. The CDR3 spans 16 residues. Looked up from germline, CDR1 is SGHTA and CDR2 is FQGNSA. The CDR3 spells CASSLLGRGSYNEQFF.

This chain links TRBV12-3 or TRBV12-4 with TRBJ1-5. The CDR3 is 13 residues long. CDR3 amino acids: CASSFSNYQPQHF.

The genes are TRBV25-1 and TRBJ2-2. This CDR3 is built from 16 residues. Germline V gene data show CDR1 as MGHDK and CDR2 as SYGVNS. CDR3 sequence: CASSESSSANTGELFF. The full variable domain, with the rest looked up from reference TRBV25-1 and TRBJ2-2, is EADIYQTPRYLVIGTGKKITLECSQTMGHDKMYWYQQDPGMELHLIHYSYGVNSTEKGDLSSESTVSRIRTEHFPLTLESARPSHTSQYLCASSESSSANTGELFFGEGSRLTVL.

V gene TRBV9 combines with J gene TRBJ1-3; there is no DNA to check the TCRdb D call of TRBD1. This CDR3 contains 13 residues. CDR1 and CDR2 (germline): SGDLS, YYNGEE. This chain's CDR3 is CASSAGDGNTIYF.

V is TRBV5-6 and J is TRBJ2-1; the TRBD1 assignment by TCRdb is unverifiable without DNA. Per germline, CDR1 SGHDT and CDR2 YYEEEE. There are 16 residues in the CDR3. The CDR3 here is CASSLKGGVGYNEQFF.

V is TRBV7-6 and J is TRBJ2-1. Germline V gives CDR1 SGHVS, CDR2 FNYEAQ. This CDR3 has 16 amino acids. This CDR3 is CASSLDDSSPYNEQFF.

The gene calls are TRBV28 and TRBJ1-5. The CDR3 runs to 15 residues. The V gene's germline CDR1 is MDHEN and CDR2 SYDVKM. The CDR3: CASSRTVAENQPQHF.

This sequence joins TRBV20-1 and TRBJ2-7; TCRdb picks TRBD2, but there is no DNA to check that call. Per the germline V gene, CDR1 is DFQATT and CDR2 is SNEGSKA (reference sequence). The CDR3 runs to 13 residues. The CDR3 is CSAGTSGTLGQYF.

The J gene is TRBJ2-2, the V gene TRBV19; TCRdb outputs TRBD1, but without DNA this stays unchecked. The CDR3 consists of 13 residues. CDR1 and CDR2 (germline): LNHDA, SQIVND (reference sequence). The CDR3 spells CASSPLNTGELFF.

The chain has TRBV25-1 and TRBJ2-1; TCRdb reports TRBD1, a call that lacks DNA to check it against. The CDR3 totals 15 residues. Germline V CDR1 and CDR2: MGHDK, SYGVNS. This CDR3 reads CASTPVDRMGNEQFF.

The chain combines TRBV7-3 with TRBJ1-1; checking the TCRdb D call of TRBD1 is not possible without DNA. CDR3 size: 14 residues. Germline V gene lookup returns CDR1 SGHTA and CDR2 FQGTGA. The CDR3 reads CASSPLGPDTEAFF.